The 3 T cell receptor beta chains presented below share a single source sample, sequenced in a study of blood T cell repertoires in COVID-19. Method: immunoSEQ multiplex PCR; TCRdb's copy keeps in-frame clones and lacks some. In the table there are roughly 200,000 clones, about nine tenths of which are singletons. The sample taken for sequencing was PBMCs or T cells enriched from blood (not recorded which). The receptors stem from a woman aged 40 to 50 with acute COVID-19.

The CDR3 nucleotides are TGTGCCAGCAGCTCTAGGGTAGGGGGCTCTGGAAACACCATATATTTT. As protein: CASSSRVGGSGNTIYF. The rearrangement uses TRBV7-2 and TRBJ1-3; D is perhaps TRBD1 (6 bases). This CDR3 contains 16 residues. Germline V gene lookup returns CDR1 SGHTA and CDR2 FQGNSA. Trimming took 4 bases from V and 0 from J, leaving 13 bases between them.

CDR3 sequence reads: CASSLRTEDYEKLFF. The CDR3 nucleotides are TGTGCCAGCAGCTTAAGAACAGAGGACTATGAAAAACTGTTTTTT. This chain connects TRBV11-2 to TRBJ1-4; D gene uncertain. Deletions cut 2 bases from V and 6 bases from J, with 13 bases between. The germline V gene has CDR1 SGHAT and CDR2 FQNNGV. The CDR3 totals 15 residues.

Turning to this clone: Compared with germline, one end of the junction differs, possibly owing to a read error. V usage is TRBV6-5 and J usage is TRBJ1-2; D is ambiguous. The CDR3 runs 15 residues. In germline, CDR1 is MNHEY, CDR2 SVGAGI. The CDR3 DNA follows: TGTGCCAGCAGTAACTCCTTTGCCCGGGTTGGAGGCTACACCTTC. It specifies CASSNSFARVGGYTF.